This TCR beta chain was recovered during a study of cytomegalovirus exposure and HLA in healthy donors. PCR used 60 Vbeta primers and 13 Jbeta primers. The method was immunoSEQ multiplex PCR; TCRdb's version includes in-frame clones alone and lacks a portion of them. The sample lists around 200,000 clones; 83% were seen once. This clone has just one count. Other DNA sequences in this specimen translate into the identical CDR3. This clonotype was obtained from a man aged 50 to 59 in good health and CMV-seronegative. The source material was PBMCs.

The DNA for the CDR3 is TGTGCCACCAGCACTAGACTAGCGGGGGCCCAAGAGGAGCAGTTCTTC. Translating it yields CATSTRLAGAQEEQFF. The chain has TRBV15 and TRBJ2-1, with 12 nucleotides matching TRBD2. There are 16 residues in the CDR3. Germline lookup yields CDR1 LNHNV and CDR2 YYDKDF (reference sequence). V dropped 4 bases and J dropped 10; count of bases not matched to a gene: 11.